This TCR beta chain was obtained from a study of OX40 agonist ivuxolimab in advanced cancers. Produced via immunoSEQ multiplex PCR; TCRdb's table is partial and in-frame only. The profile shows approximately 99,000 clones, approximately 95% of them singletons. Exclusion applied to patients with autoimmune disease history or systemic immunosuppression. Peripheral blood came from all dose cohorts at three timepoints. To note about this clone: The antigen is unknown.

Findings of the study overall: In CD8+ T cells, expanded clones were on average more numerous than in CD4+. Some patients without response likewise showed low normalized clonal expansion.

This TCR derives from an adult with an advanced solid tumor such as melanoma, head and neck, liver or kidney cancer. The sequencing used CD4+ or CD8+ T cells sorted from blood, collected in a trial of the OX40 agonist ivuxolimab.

The CDR3 region is CASSYSWADYGYTF. The CDR3 DNA reads as TGTGCCAGCAGTTACTCCTGGGCAGACTATGGCTACACCTTC. The chain combines TRBV6-5 with TRBJ1-2; the D is unclear. Trimming shortened V by 0 bases and J by 3 bases, and 8 bases separated the two germline ends. Germline CDR1 reads MNHEY; CDR2 reads SVGAGI. The CDR3 consists of 14 residues.